A selection of T cell receptor beta chains follows, all from one sample in a study of cytomegalovirus exposure and HLA in healthy donors. Sequencing used immunoSEQ multiplex PCR; TCRdb keeps in-frame clones, though not all of them. The data contain about 110,000 clones, 65% to 85% of them seen just once; the ten biggest clones take up around 2%. Material for sequencing was PBMCs. The receptors were sampled from a man younger than 40 in good health and CMV-seronegative. Both conserved end residues are part of each CDR3. Fields, in order: J gene, V gene, CDR3 protein.

j_gene: TRBJ2-5; v_gene: TRBV7-9; CDR3aa: CASSATSGVSETQYF
j_gene: TRBJ1-2; v_gene: TRBV13; CDR3aa: CASTGERGNYGYTF
j_gene: TRBJ2-7; v_gene: TRBV2; CDR3aa: CASSEDRGWTNYEQYF
j_gene: TRBJ1-1; v_gene: TRBV19; CDR3aa: CATKQGDAFF
j_gene: TRBJ2-2; v_gene: TRBV5-1; CDR3aa: CASSLGSGGLISGTGELFF
j_gene: TRBJ1-1; v_gene: TRBV10-3; CDR3aa: CAIRWTENTEAFF
j_gene: TRBJ2-3; v_gene: TRBV28; CDR3aa: CASRSQLALDTQYF
j_gene: TRBJ2-7; v_gene: TRBV13; CDR3aa: CASSPRQGHYEQYF
j_gene: TRBJ2-5; v_gene: TRBV5-1; CDR3aa: CASSLQTSRETQYF
j_gene: TRBJ2-1; v_gene: TRBV11-2; CDR3aa: CASSLAGRYNEQFF
j_gene: TRBJ2-2; v_gene: TRBV27; CDR3aa: CASSSPTSGGPESGTGELFF
j_gene: TRBJ2-7; v_gene: TRBV21-1; CDR3aa: CASSKVTGLAVSYEQYF
j_gene: TRBJ1-2; v_gene: TRBV18; CDR3aa: CASSPSGGGDGYTF
j_gene: TRBJ2-2; v_gene: TRBV28; CDR3aa: CASSLRSGRTGELFF
j_gene: TRBJ2-3; v_gene: TRBV10-2; CDR3aa: CASSTGYGTDTQYF
j_gene: TRBJ1-1; v_gene: TRBV9; CDR3aa: CASRGTGATEAFF
j_gene: TRBJ1-2; v_gene: TRBV6-1; CDR3aa: CASIGGAPKGGGYTF
j_gene: TRBJ1-2; v_gene: TRBV7-5; CDR3aa: CARSPTKDDNYGYTF
j_gene: TRBJ2-7; v_gene: TRBV30; CDR3aa: CAWSGRGMRGSYEQYF
j_gene: TRBJ1-1; v_gene: TRBV9; CDR3aa: CASSPTEDEAFF
j_gene: TRBJ1-1; v_gene: TRBV10-1; CDR3aa: CASSESRRGLGNTEAFF
j_gene: TRBJ1-1; v_gene: TRBV15; CDR3aa: CATSTGQGLTEAFF
j_gene: TRBJ2-3; v_gene: TRBV7-9; CDR3aa: CASNVQGATDTQYF
j_gene: TRBJ1-2; v_gene: TRBV7-2; CDR3aa: CASSPAGVGYTF
j_gene: TRBJ2-2; v_gene: TRBV11-2; CDR3aa: CASSFSGETGELFF
j_gene: TRBJ1-2; v_gene: TRBV9; CDR3aa: CASSPGGIEGYTF
j_gene: TRBJ2-5; v_gene: TRBV18; CDR3aa: CASSPGGSETQYF
j_gene: TRBJ2-5; v_gene: TRBV29-1; CDR3aa: CSVLGGGTQYF
j_gene: TRBJ2-3; v_gene: TRBV18; CDR3aa: CASSPSGGPSTDTQYF
j_gene: TRBJ1-2; v_gene: TRBV7-9; CDR3aa: CASSPGGAYGYTF
j_gene: TRBJ2-5; v_gene: TRBV6-1; CDR3aa: CASRTGLETQYF
j_gene: TRBJ2-7; v_gene: TRBV4-1; CDR3aa: CASSRETSGSYEQYF
j_gene: TRBJ1-5; v_gene: TRBV27; CDR3aa: CASSFFRGGNQPQHF
j_gene: TRBJ2-7; v_gene: TRBV10-1; CDR3aa: CASSQGSGYEQYF
j_gene: TRBJ2-1; v_gene: TRBV13; CDR3aa: CASSRLAGEYNEQFF
j_gene: TRBJ1-1; v_gene: TRBV5-4; CDR3aa: CASSLYDRENTEAFF
j_gene: TRBJ2-3; v_gene: TRBV4-2; CDR3aa: CASSRAKTDRGRDTQYF
j_gene: TRBJ2-7; v_gene: TRBV28; CDR3aa: CASSFQRGPYEQYF
j_gene: TRBJ2-7; v_gene: TRBV27; CDR3aa: CASSPGQFLYEQYF
j_gene: TRBJ2-1; v_gene: TRBV5-4; CDR3aa: CASSAPPAGSYNEQFF
j_gene: TRBJ2-5; v_gene: TRBV4-2; CDR3aa: CASSQDAGGRETQYF
j_gene: TRBJ1-3; v_gene: TRBV7-6; CDR3aa: CAMADRPGNTIYF
j_gene: TRBJ2-6; v_gene: TRBV27; CDR3aa: CASSLNGQGSRPGANVLTF
j_gene: TRBJ1-2; v_gene: TRBV19; CDR3aa: CASSLGPMAGYTF
j_gene: TRBJ1-2; v_gene: TRBV6-5; CDR3aa: CASSSTGTAPYGYTF